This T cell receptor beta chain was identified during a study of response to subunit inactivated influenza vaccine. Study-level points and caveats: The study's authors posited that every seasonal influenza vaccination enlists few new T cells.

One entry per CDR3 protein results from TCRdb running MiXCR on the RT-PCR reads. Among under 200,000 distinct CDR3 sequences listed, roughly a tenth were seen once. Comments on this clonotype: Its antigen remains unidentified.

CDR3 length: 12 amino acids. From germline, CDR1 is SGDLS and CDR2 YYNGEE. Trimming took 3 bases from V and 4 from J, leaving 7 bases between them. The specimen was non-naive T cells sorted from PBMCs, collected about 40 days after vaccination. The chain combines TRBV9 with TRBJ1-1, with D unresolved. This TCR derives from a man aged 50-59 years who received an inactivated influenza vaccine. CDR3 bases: TGTGCCAGCAGCGGGAGTCTCACTGAAGCTTTCTTT. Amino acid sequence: CASSGSLTEAFF.